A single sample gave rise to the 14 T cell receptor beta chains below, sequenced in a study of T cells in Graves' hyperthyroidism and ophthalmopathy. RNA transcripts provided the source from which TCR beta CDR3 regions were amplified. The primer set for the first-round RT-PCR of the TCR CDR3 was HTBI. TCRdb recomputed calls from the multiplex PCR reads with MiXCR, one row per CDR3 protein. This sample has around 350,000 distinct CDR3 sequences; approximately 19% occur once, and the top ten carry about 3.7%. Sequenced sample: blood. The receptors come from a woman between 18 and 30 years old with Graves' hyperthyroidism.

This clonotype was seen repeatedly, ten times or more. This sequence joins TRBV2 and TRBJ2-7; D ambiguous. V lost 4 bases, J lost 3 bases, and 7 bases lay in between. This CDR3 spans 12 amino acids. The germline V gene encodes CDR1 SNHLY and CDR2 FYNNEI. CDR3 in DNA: TGTGCCAGCAGTGGTAGGGTCTACGAGCAGTACTTC. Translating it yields CASSGRVYEQYF.

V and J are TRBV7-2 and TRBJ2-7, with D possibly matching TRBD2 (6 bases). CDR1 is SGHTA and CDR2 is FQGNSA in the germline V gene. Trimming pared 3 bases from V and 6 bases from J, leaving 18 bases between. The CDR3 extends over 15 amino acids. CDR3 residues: CASSFYPLGGGEQYF. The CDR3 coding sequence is TGTGCCAGCAGCTTCTACCCGCTCGGGGGAGGCGAGCAGTACTTC.

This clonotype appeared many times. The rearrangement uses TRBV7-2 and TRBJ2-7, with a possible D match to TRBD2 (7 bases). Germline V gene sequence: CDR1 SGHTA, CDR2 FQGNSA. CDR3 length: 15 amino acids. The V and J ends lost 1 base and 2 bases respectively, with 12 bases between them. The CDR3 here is CASSLVRGAAYEQYF. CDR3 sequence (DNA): TGTGCCAGCAGCTTAGTTCGGGGGGCCGCCTACGAGCAGTACTTC.

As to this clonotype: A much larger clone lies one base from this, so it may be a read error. Here the CDR3 reads CASSPGGRTATYEQYV. The CDR3 DNA sequence: TGTGCCAGCAGCCCAGGAGGGCGCACGGCCACCTACGAGCAGTACGTC. This chain uses TRBV12-3 or TRBV12-4 with TRBJ2-7; tentative D call: TRBD2 (6 bases). The CDR3 length is 16 residues. V was shortened by 6 bases and J by 2 bases, with 20 bases between the two germline ends.

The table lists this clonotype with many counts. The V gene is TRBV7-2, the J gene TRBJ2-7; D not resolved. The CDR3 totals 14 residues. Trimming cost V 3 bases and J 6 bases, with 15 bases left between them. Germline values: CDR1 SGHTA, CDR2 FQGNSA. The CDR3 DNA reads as TGTGCCAGCAGCTTGAACGCCGGCCCTGGCGAGCAGTACTTC. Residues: CASSLNAGPGEQYF.

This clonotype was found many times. The CDR3, as DNA: TGTGCCACCAGTGAGACCAACAGGGACCAAGAGACCCAGTACTTC. Its protein is CATSETNRDQETQYF. The chain links TRBV24-1 to TRBJ2-5; perhaps TRBD1 as D (6 bases). V was cut by 4 bases and J by 0 bases, with 11 bases left in between. Looked up from germline, CDR1 is KGHDR and CDR2 is SFDVKD. This CDR3 has 15 amino acids.

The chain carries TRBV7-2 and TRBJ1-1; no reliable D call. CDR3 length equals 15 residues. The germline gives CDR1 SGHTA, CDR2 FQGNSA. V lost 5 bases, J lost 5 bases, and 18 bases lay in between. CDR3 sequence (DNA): TGTGCCAGCAGCCTCCCGAGAAGGAGAAGGACTGAAGCTTTCTTT. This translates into CASSLPRRRRTEAFF.

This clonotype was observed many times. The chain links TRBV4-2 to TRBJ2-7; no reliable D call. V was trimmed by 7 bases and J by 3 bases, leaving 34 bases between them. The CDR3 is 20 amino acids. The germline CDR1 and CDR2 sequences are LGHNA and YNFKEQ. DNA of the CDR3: TGTGCCAGCACCCATTACCTCCGGGCCGGGTACCGGGTCTGGAACTACGAGCAGTACTTC. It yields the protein CASTHYLRAGYRVWNYEQYF.

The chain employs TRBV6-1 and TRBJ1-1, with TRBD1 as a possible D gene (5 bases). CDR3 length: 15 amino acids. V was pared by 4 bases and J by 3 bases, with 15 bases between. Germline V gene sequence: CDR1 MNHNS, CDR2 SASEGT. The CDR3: CASSVPGLGDTEAFF. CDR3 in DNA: TGTGCCAGCAGTGTTCCGGGCTTAGGGGACACTGAAGCTTTCTTT.

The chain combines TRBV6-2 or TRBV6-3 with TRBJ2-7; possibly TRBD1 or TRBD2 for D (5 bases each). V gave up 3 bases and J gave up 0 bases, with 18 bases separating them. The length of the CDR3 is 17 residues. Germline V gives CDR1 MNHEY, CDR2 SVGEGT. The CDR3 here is CASSYARVRGSSYEQYF. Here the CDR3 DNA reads TGTGCCAGCAGTTATGCACGTGTGAGGGGAAGCTCCTACGAGCAGTACTTC.

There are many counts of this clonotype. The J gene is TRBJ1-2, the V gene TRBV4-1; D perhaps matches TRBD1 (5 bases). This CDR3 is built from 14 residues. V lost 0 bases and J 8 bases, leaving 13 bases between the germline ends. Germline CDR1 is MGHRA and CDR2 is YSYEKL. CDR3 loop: CASSQDRGGDGYTF. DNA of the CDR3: TGCGCCAGCAGCCAAGATCGGGGAGGGGACGGCTACACCTTC.

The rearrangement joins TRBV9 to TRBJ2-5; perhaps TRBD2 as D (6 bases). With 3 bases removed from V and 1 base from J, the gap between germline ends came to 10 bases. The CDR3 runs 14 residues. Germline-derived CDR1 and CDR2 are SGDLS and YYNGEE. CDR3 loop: CASSGRGPQETQYF. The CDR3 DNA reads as TGTGCCAGCAGCGGGCGGGGCCCCCAAGAGACCCAGTACTTC.

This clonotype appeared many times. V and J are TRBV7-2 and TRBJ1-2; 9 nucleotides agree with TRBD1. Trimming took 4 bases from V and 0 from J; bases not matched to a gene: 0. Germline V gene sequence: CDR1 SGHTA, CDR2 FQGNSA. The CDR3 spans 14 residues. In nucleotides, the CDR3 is TGTGCCAGCAGCTGGACAGGGGCTAACTATGGCTACACCTTC. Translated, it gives CASSWTGANYGYTF. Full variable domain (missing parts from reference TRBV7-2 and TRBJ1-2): GAGVSQSPSNKVTEKGKDVELRCDPISGHTALYWYRQSLGQGLEFLIYFQGNSAPDKSGLPSDRFSAERTGGSVSTLTIQRTQQEDSAVYLCASSWTGANYGYTFGSGTRLTVV.

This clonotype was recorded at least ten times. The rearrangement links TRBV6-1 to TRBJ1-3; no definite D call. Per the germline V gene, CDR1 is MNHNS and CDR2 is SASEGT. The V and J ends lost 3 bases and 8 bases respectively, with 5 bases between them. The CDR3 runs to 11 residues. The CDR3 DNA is TGTGCCAGCAGTGACGGGGACACCATATATTTT. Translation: CASSDGDTIYF.